Below, 13 T cell receptor beta chains from the same sample are listed, as sequenced in a study of Graves' ophthalmopathy and Graves' hyperthyroidism. Amplification of TCR beta CDR3 regions used RNA transcripts. HTBI-primed first-round RT-PCR preceded second-round multiplex PCR. TCRdb independently ran MiXCR on the multiplex PCR reads; one entry per CDR3 protein. The sample lists some 1.1 million distinct CDR3 sequences; less than 45% were seen once. Input material: peripheral blood or thyroid tissue (not recorded which). These TCRs come from an adult man with Graves' hyperthyroidism.

V is TRBV25-1 and J is TRBJ2-5; TRBD1 agrees at 7 bases. The DNA matches TRBJ2-7 better at its end, which makes the J call doubtful. CDR3 length: 16 residues. From germline, CDR1 is MGHDK and CDR2 SYGVNS. The CDR3 DNA sequence: TGTGCCAGCAGTGCTAGGACCGGGACAGCGACCTACGAGCAGTACTTC. Its protein product is CASSARTGTATYEQYF.

In its sample, this clonotype was seen many times. The CDR3, as DNA: TGTGCCAGCAGTCAGACAGGCACAAACTATGGCTACACCTTC. Amino acids: CASSQTGTNYGYTF. The chain has TRBV6-6 and TRBJ1-2; D may be TRBD1 (6 bases). The CDR3 is made up of 14 amino acids. Deletions cut 5 bases from V and 2 bases from J, with 12 bases between. CDR1 is MNHNY, CDR2 SVGAGI, per germline (reference sequence).

The chain has TRBV3-1 and TRBJ1-3; D call uncertain. CDR1 and CDR2 from the germline V gene are LGHDT and YNNKEL (reference sequence). V shed 5 bases and J shed 3 bases, with 14 bases lying between them. The CDR3 extends over 15 amino acids. CDR3 residues: CASSKSERSGNTIYF. The CDR3 DNA sequence: TGTGCCAGCAGCAAAAGCGAGAGGAGTGGAAACACCATATATTTT.

This clonotype appeared once. The conserved final phenylalanine or tryptophan is absent from the CDR3, which likely points to a read error. The rearrangement uses TRBV29-1 and TRBJ2-7; D might be TRBD1 (6 bases). CDR3 length equals 12 residues. The V gene's germline CDR1 is SQVTM and CDR2 ANQGSEA. Trimming removed 4 bases at V and 0 bases at J, with 7 bases between. The CDR3 DNA follows: TGCAGCGTTGTGGACAGCTCCTACGAGCAGTACCTC. Translated, it gives CSVVDSSYEQYL.

A few counts support this clonotype. The chain uses TRBV12-3 or TRBV12-4 and TRBJ2-5; the match to TRBD2 covers 9 bases. The CDR3 has 15 residues. Trimming removed 3 bases from V and 5 bases from J; junction bases left unmatched: 7. The CDR3, as DNA: TGTGCCAGCAGTTTTTCAGCGGGGGGCGGGGAGACCCAGTACTTC. Amino acids: CASSFSAGGGETQYF.

This clonotype occurred many times. This rearrangement joins TRBV24-1 to TRBJ1-5; D might be TRBD1 (5 bases). Germline assignment: CDR1 KGHDR and CDR2 SFDVKD. This CDR3 has 15 residues. V was shortened by 5 bases and J by 6 bases, with 16 bases between the two germline ends. CDR3 in amino acids: CATSAAGASGQPQHF. The CDR3 DNA follows: TGTGCCACCAGTGCTGCTGGGGCCTCCGGTCAGCCCCAGCATTTT.

The table lists this clonotype with many counts. CDR3 nucleotide sequence: TGTGCCAGCAGCGTTCGGGGCGGGGGCACTGAAGCTTTCTTT. It yields the protein CASSVRGGGTEAFF. The rearrangement joins TRBV13 to TRBJ1-1; D is perhaps TRBD1 (5 bases). The CDR3 has 14 amino acids. Between the trimmed V and J ends, which lost 5 bases and 4 bases, there was a span of 14 bases. In germline, CDR1 is PRHDT, CDR2 FYEKMQ (reference sequence).

In regard to this clonotype: The DNA is omitted, as the CDR3 cannot be located on it reliably, and the CDR3 follows TCRdb's listing. The chain uses TRBV25-1 and TRBJ1-4; TRBD1 reflects the table's D call only, with no check against the DNA. CDR1 MGHDK and CDR2 SYGVNS come from the germline V gene. The CDR3 extends over 20 residues, inclusive of both ends. The CDR3 region is CASSVTDSYGYTFGREKLFF.

CDR3 DNA: TGCGCCAGCAGCGGGGGACAGTATTTCACCGGGGAGCTGTTTTTT. Residues: CASSGGQYFTGELFF. The J gene is TRBJ2-2, the V gene TRBV5-1; 7 bases agree with TRBD1. Germline CDR1 reads SGHRS; CDR2 reads YFSETQ. The junction had 7 bases not matched to a gene; V was cut back by 4 bases and J by 4 bases. The CDR3 is 15 amino acids.

This clonotype was seen only a few times. The rearrangement uses TRBV7-2 and TRBJ1-5; TRBD1 is a possible D gene (5 bases). This CDR3 is built from 15 residues. V lost 6 bases and J 5 bases, leaving 17 bases between the germline ends. The germline CDR1 and CDR2 sequences are SGHTA and FQGNSA. Written as DNA, the CDR3 is TGTGCCAGCAGTCGATTTGGCGGGGGGTATCAGCCCCAGCATTTT. It specifies CASSRFGGGYQPQHF.

At least ten counts were recorded for this clonotype. V is TRBV30 and J is TRBJ1-2; 12 bases match TRBD1. V dropped 5 bases and J dropped 9; count of bases not matched to a gene: 4. The CDR3 has 12 residues. Per germline, CDR1 GTSNPN and CDR2 SVGIG (reference sequence). DNA for the CDR3: TGTGCCTGGGGGACAGGGGGCGGAAGCTACACCTTC. Residues: CAWGTGGGSYTF.

The V gene is TRBV5-5, the J gene TRBJ1-5; TRBD1 matches at 7 bases. Germline CDR1 reads SGHKS; CDR2 reads YYEKEE (reference sequence). There are 15 residues in the CDR3. V shed 4 bases, J shed 3 bases, and the junction held 7 bases outside the gene matches. DNA for the CDR3: TGTGCCAGCAGCCCCCAGACAGGGCACAATCAGCCCCAGCATTTT. Protein product: CASSPQTGHNQPQHF.

The sample holds one count of this clonotype. This may stem from a read error, because a much larger clone lies one nucleotide away. The DNA is omitted, as the CDR3 cannot be located on it reliably, and the CDR3 follows TCRdb's listing. This chain links TRBV10-3 with TRBJ1-1; the table's D call, TRBD1, has no DNA check behind it. The CDR3 is 12 amino acids long, termini counted. Germline CDR1 is ENHRY and CDR2 is SYGVKD. This chain's CDR3 is CAVGQGITEALF.